Included here is one T cell receptor beta chain sequence, with context. The antigen remains unidentified. This sample stems from a study of human T cells and chemical hapten exposure. Germline V gives CDR1 DFQATT, CDR2 SNEGSKA (reference sequence). The V end lost 3 bases, the J end lost 3 bases, and 8 bases lay between the germline ends. This CDR3 spans 12 amino acids. General observations from the study: Significantly greater numbers of large CDR3 similarity clusters came from expanded TCRs than from controls.

TCRdb redid the calling of the RACE reads with MiXCR, one entry per CDR3 protein. The sample lists approximately 96,000 distinct CDR3 sequences, about 9.3% seen once, with more than 2% in the top ten. Documented time point: patch test 2, 6 weeks after DPC sensitization. The treatment here: therapeutic diphenylcyclopropenone sensitization with weekly scalp DPC. The rearrangement uses TRBV20-1 and TRBJ2-5, with unresolved D. This sequence originates from a woman aged 35 to 49 with alopecia areata. Some clones in this sample may be carry-over from other donors' samples. Sample: whole blood, taken in connection with sensitization to the hapten diphenylcyclopropenone (DPC). The CDR3 region has the DNA TGCAGTGCTAGCCCAAACGAAGAGACCCAGTACTTC. Its translation is CSASPNEETQYF.